These 27 T cell receptor beta chains were sequenced from one sample in a study of blood T cells in healthy people across ages. The second PCR ran roughly 6 to 11 cycles with a sample-barcoded 5' primer and J-beta primers. TCRdb re-called the 5' RACE reads through MiXCR, storing one row per CDR3 protein. The data contain about 1 million distinct CDR3 sequences, 45% of them singletons. Source material: blood. The receptor source for this set is a woman in her fifties or sixties in good health.

J is TRBJ2-7 and V is TRBV7-9, with 12 bases lining up with TRBD2. This CDR3 spans 16 amino acids. Looked up from germline, CDR1 is SEHNR and CDR2 is FQNEAQ (reference sequence). Trimming cost V 4 bases and J 3 bases; bases outside gene matches: 7. CDR3 sequence: CASSSLAGGWDYEQYF. CDR3 DNA sequence: TGTGCCAGCAGCTCCCTAGCGGGAGGGTGGGACTACGAGCAGTACTTC.

The chain links TRBV11-2 to TRBJ2-3; D is unclear. Between the trimmed V and J ends, which lost 1 base and 2 bases, there was a span of 13 bases. Germline assignment: CDR1 SGHAT and CDR2 FQNNGV. The CDR3 consists of 16 residues. CDR3 DNA: TGTGCCAGCAGCTTAGGATTTGGGCAGATCACAGATACGCAGTATTTT. Amino acid sequence: CASSLGFGQITDTQYF. Full variable domain (rest looked up from reference TRBV11-2 and TRBJ2-3): EAGVAQSPRYKIIEKRQSVAFWCNPISGHATLYWYQQILGQGPKLLIQFQNNGVVDDSQLPKDRFSAERLKGVDSTLKIQPAKLEDSAVYLCASSLGFGQITDTQYFGPGTRLTVL.

This sequence joins TRBV29-1 and TRBJ2-4, with 9 nucleotides matching TRBD1. The DNA matches TRBJ2-7 better at its end, which makes the J call doubtful. The germline gives CDR1 SQVTM, CDR2 ANQGSEA. The CDR3 consists of 14 residues. CDR3 sequence (DNA): TGCAGCGTTGAGCCGGGACAGGGCCTTTACGAGCAGTACTTC. The encoded protein is CSVEPGQGLYEQYF.

This chain joins TRBV5-5 and TRBJ2-5, with D tentatively TRBD2 (6 bases). The V end was cut by 1 base, the J end by 9 bases, with 16 bases between. The CDR3 is 14 residues long. Germline V gene sequence: CDR1 SGHKS, CDR2 YYEKEE (reference sequence). DNA of the CDR3: TGTGCCAGCAGCTTGTCCAGCGGGCGAGTGTCCCAGTACTTC. Protein: CASSLSSGRVSQYF. Looking up the rest from reference TRBV5-5 and TRBJ2-5 gives the full variable domain: DAGVTQSPTHLIKTRGQQVTLRCSPISGHKSVSWYQQVLGQGPQFIFQYYEKEERGRGNFPDRFSARQFPNYSSELNVNALLLGDSALYLCASSLSSGRVSQYFGPGTRLLVL.

This chain links TRBV5-5 with TRBJ2-1; a weak D match, TRBD2 (5 bases). Trimming took 0 bases from V and 9 from J, leaving 19 bases between them. Germline V gene lookup returns CDR1 SGHKS and CDR2 YYEKEE (reference sequence). This CDR3 spans 16 amino acids. This chain's CDR3 is CASSLDLGGSSGEQFF. In nucleotides, the CDR3 is TGTGCCAGCAGCTTGGACCTCGGAGGTAGTTCGGGTGAGCAGTTCTTC.

The chain couples TRBV20-1 to TRBJ2-1, with D possibly matching TRBD1 (6 bases). The germline gives CDR1 DFQATT, CDR2 SNEGSKA (reference sequence). Trimming shortened V by 8 bases and J by 8 bases, and 19 bases separated the two germline ends. The length of the CDR3 is 13 residues. CDR3 amino acids: CSTDPRGHDEQFF. The CDR3 nucleotides are TGCAGTACGGACCCCAGGGGCCACGATGAGCAGTTCTTC.

The rearrangement joins TRBV20-1 to TRBJ2-3; D is unclear. Trimming pared 0 bases from V and 4 bases from J, leaving 17 bases between. The CDR3 spans 16 residues. Germline V CDR1 and CDR2: DFQATT, SNEGSKA (reference sequence). CDR3: CSARDEANTPADTQYF. The CDR3 bases are TGCAGTGCTAGAGATGAAGCGAACACCCCTGCAGATACGCAGTATTTT.

This clonotype was recorded many times. The V gene is TRBV25-1, the J gene TRBJ1-2; no firm D call. Per germline, CDR1 MGHDK and CDR2 SYGVNS. V shed 3 bases and J shed 8 bases, with 10 bases lying between them. This CDR3 spans 12 amino acids. This CDR3 reads CASSDNGRGYTF. CDR3 coding DNA: TGTGCCAGCAGTGATAACGGTCGGGGCTACACCTTC.

This clonotype has a handful of counts. The chain couples TRBV5-5 to TRBJ2-2; TRBD1 matches at 7 bases. CDR1 and CDR2 (germline): SGHKS, YYEKEE (reference sequence). V gave up 4 bases and J gave up 1 base; unmatched junction bases: 7. The CDR3 runs to 16 residues. CDR3 loop: CASSPYGTENTGELFF. The CDR3 nucleotides are TGTGCCAGCAGCCCTTATGGGACAGAGAACACCGGGGAGCTGTTTTTT.

This clonotype was observed at least ten times. The chain employs TRBV9 and TRBJ2-7, with TRBD1 identical over 8 bases. The CDR3 length is 14 residues. The trim removed 3 bases at V and 3 bases at J, leaving 5 bases unmatched. In germline, CDR1 is SGDLS, CDR2 YYNGEE. The CDR3 sequence: CASSAGTGDYEQYF. CDR3 in DNA: TGTGCCAGCAGCGCCGGGACAGGAGACTACGAGCAGTACTTC.

In regard to this clonotype: A junction end diverges from the germline sequence, so it may reflect a read error. V usage is TRBV3-1 and J usage is TRBJ2-7; D gene ambiguous. Germline CDR1 is LGHDT and CDR2 is YNNKEL (reference sequence). The CDR3 contains 14 residues. CDR3 sequence reads: CAGSQDQIWSEQYF. CDR3 DNA: TGTGCCGGCAGCCAGGACCAAATCTGGTCCGAGCAGTACTTC.

The chain is built from TRBV20-1 and TRBJ2-3, with D possibly TRBD2 on 5 matching bases. Deletions cut 0 bases from V and 10 bases from J, with 11 bases between. CDR3 size: 12 residues. CDR1 is DFQATT, CDR2 SNEGSKA, per germline (reference sequence). CDR3 DNA: TGCAGTGCTAGAGAGGGTTCCGGGGCGCAGTATTTT. Its protein is CSAREGSGAQYF.

The DNA of the CDR3 is TGTGCCAGCAGTCCCCCGCCGGGACAGGGCTACAATGAGCAGTTCTTC. This translates into CASSPPPGQGYNEQFF. This chain links TRBV27 with TRBJ2-1, with 9 bases identical to TRBD1. Germline V lookup: CDR1 MNHEY, CDR2 SMNVEV (reference sequence). V gave up 5 bases and J gave up 3 bases; unmatched junction bases: 8. The CDR3 has 16 residues.

This sequence joins TRBV6-1 and TRBJ2-1, with TRBD1 as a possible D gene (6 bases). From germline, CDR1 is MNHNS and CDR2 SASEGT. V was cut by 6 bases and J by 9 bases, with 27 bases left in between. The length of the CDR3 is 17 residues. The DNA for the CDR3 is TGTGCCAGCAGCACCTTACCAACAGGGTTGAGGGTGAGTGAGCAGTTCTTC. The encoded protein is CASSTLPTGLRVSEQFF.

The chain couples TRBV6-5 to TRBJ2-5; TRBD1 might be the D (6 bases). The V end was cut by 2 bases, the J end by 3 bases, with 19 bases between. The CDR3 covers 17 residues. Germline values: CDR1 MNHEY, CDR2 SVGAGI. This chain's CDR3 is CASSYDLQGATKETQYF. CDR3 bases: TGTGCCAGCAGTTACGACCTACAGGGCGCGACAAAAGAGACCCAGTACTTC.

CDR3 region: CSARDTSGPYNEQFF. The CDR3, as DNA: TGCAGTGCTAGAGATACTAGCGGGCCCTACAATGAGCAGTTCTTC. This rearrangement joins TRBV20-1 to TRBJ2-1; 9 nucleotides match TRBD2. There are 15 residues in the CDR3. The V segment lost 0 bases and the J segment 2 bases; nucleotides outside the gene matches: 2. The germline V gene encodes CDR1 DFQATT and CDR2 SNEGSKA (reference sequence).

Turning to this clonotype: The germline gene is not matched at one end of the junction; a read error may be the cause. The chain carries TRBV11-2 and TRBJ2-7; D gene ambiguous. The CDR3 spans 14 residues. In germline, CDR1 is SGHAT, CDR2 FQNNGV. The CDR3 DNA follows: TGTGCCAGCGGCTTAGAACGTGTTAGCTACGAGCAGTACTTC. It codes for CASGLERVSYEQYF.

The rearrangement links TRBV6-5 to TRBJ1-2; TRBD1 agrees at 7 bases. J gave up 0 bases and V 4 bases, and 8 bases lay outside the gene matches. Germline V lookup: CDR1 MNHEY, CDR2 SVGAGI. This CDR3 region has 16 residues. CDR3 residues: CASSSPGQGANYGYTF. CDR3 coding DNA: TGTGCCAGCAGTTCCCCCGGGCAGGGGGCTAACTATGGCTACACCTTC.

This chain links TRBV10-1 with TRBJ2-2; D not resolved. V lost 6 bases, J lost 4 bases, and 6 bases lay in between. CDR3 size: 12 residues. Germline assignment: CDR1 WNHNN and CDR2 SYGVQD (reference sequence). The CDR3 DNA sequence: TGCGCCAGCAGCCACCGCACCGGGGAGCTGTTTTTT. It encodes CASSHRTGELFF.

The chain employs TRBV7-9 and TRBJ1-2; 10 bases fit TRBD1. The CDR3 extends over 15 amino acids. Germline lookup yields CDR1 SEHNR and CDR2 FQNEAQ (reference sequence). With 5 bases clipped from V and 4 bases from J, the junction kept 7 bases outside the gene matches. The CDR3 loop is CASSAPGQGIYGYTF. The CDR3 DNA reads TGTGCCAGCAGCGCGCCGGGACAGGGGATCTATGGCTACACCTTC.

The chain recombines TRBV12-3 or TRBV12-4 with TRBJ2-1; a possible D gene is TRBD2 (6 bases). The CDR3 length is 14 residues. Between the trimmed V and J ends, which lost 5 bases and 8 bases, there was a span of 16 bases. The CDR3, as DNA: TGTGCCAGCAGTCTCGAGGCGGGAACTGATGAGCAGTTCTTC. The encoded protein is CASSLEAGTDEQFF.

The chain recombines TRBV7-2 with TRBJ2-1; 9 bases are shared with TRBD2. CDR3 length equals 14 residues. Germline loops: CDR1 SGHTA, CDR2 FQGNSA. V trimming: 5 bases; J trimming: 5 bases; junction bases outside the gene matches: 4. The CDR3 sequence is CASSLLAGDNEQFF. CDR3 nucleotide sequence: TGTGCCAGCAGCCTACTAGCGGGTGACAATGAGCAGTTCTTC.

The chain carries TRBV3-1 and TRBJ2-3; no firm D call. The CDR3 has 13 residues. V lost 0 bases to trimming and J lost 6 bases, with 7 bases between them. Germline assignment: CDR1 LGHDT and CDR2 YNNKEL (reference sequence). The DNA of the CDR3 is TGTGCCAGCAGCCAAGAGGCTAGGGATACGCAGTATTTT. This translates into CASSQEARDTQYF.

This clonotype appeared a few times. V usage is TRBV24-1 and J usage is TRBJ2-5; perhaps TRBD1 as D (6 bases). Germline V CDR1 and CDR2: KGHDR, SFDVKD. V lost 3 bases and J 5 bases, leaving 21 bases between the germline ends. This CDR3 region has 17 residues. CDR3 amino acids: CATSDPRQTGLLETQYF. CDR3 coding DNA: TGTGCCACCAGTGATCCACGCCAAACAGGGTTACTGGAGACCCAGTACTTC.

The chain combines TRBV20-1 with TRBJ2-7; perhaps TRBD1 as D (5 bases). V gave up 6 bases and J gave up 7 bases, with 16 bases separating them. The length of the CDR3 is 12 residues. CDR1 and CDR2 from the germline V gene are DFQATT and SNEGSKA (reference sequence). CDR3 amino acids: CSAFRLGREQYF. CDR3 DNA sequence: TGCAGTGCCTTTAGGCTGGGGCGGGAGCAGTACTTC.

This clonotype was observed a few times. This chain connects TRBV5-1 to TRBJ2-4, with 7 nucleotides matching TRBD1. Trimming removed 4 bases from V and 6 bases from J; junction bases left unmatched: 7. The CDR3 has 14 residues. Germline values: CDR1 SGHRS, CDR2 YFSETQ. CDR3 nucleotide sequence: TGCGCCAGCAGCACCCGGGACAGTATAAACATTCAGTACTTC. Its protein is CASSTRDSINIQYF.

V and J are TRBV7-2 and TRBJ2-6; D tentatively fits TRBD1 or TRBD2 (5 bases each). From germline, CDR1 is SGHTA and CDR2 FQGNSA. The CDR3 has 16 amino acids. Trimming took off 1 base at V and 2 bases at J, with 9 bases between the two ends. CDR3 DNA: TGTGCCAGCAGCTTAGGGGGGTCCCCTGGGGCCAACGTCCTGACTTTC. This codes for CASSLGGSPGANVLTF. The full variable domain, completed using reference TRBV7-2 and TRBJ2-6, is GAGVSQSPSNKVTEKGKDVELRCDPISGHTALYWYRQSLGQGLEFLIYFQGNSAPDKSGLPSDRFSAERTGGSVSTLTIQRTQQEDSAVYLCASSLGGSPGANVLTFGAGSRLTVL.